The sequence of this TCR beta chain was determined in a study of cytomegalovirus exposure and HLA in healthy donors (dated by TCRdb to about 2017). About the full investigation: According to an earlier analysis of 587 of the donors, 150 million to 200 million T cells yielded roughly 110 million unique TCR beta sequences and 250 to 350 Gb of sequence data. A few DR-DQ haplotypes were handled as single units for association and clustering because linkage in the cohort was strong. Roughly 300 gigabases of sequencing data and around 85 million unique TCR sequences made up an early release that covered over 550 HLA-typed donors. In the later analysis, no new phenotypic data were used to find candidate immune exposures; instead, reliance was placed on TCR beta sequences and their occurrence across donors. HLA typing included class I and class II loci at four-digit resolution. High-throughput TCR immunosequencing, statistical association of individual TCRs with disease status, and machine learning were combined to predict cytomegalovirus infection status. Of the 350 to 450 genotyped donors, about 80% fell in the genetic ancestry cluster associated with self-reported Caucasian donors. The study profiled the T cell repertoires of about 720 subjects by immunosequencing and related them to cytomegalovirus serostatus. In a later analysis, previously published TCR beta repertoires from 550 to 750 donors were re-analyzed and high-resolution HLA genotyping was added so that TCR occurrence patterns could be studied. Typing coverage varied by locus: roughly 620-640 donors for A, B, C, DRB1 and DQB1; 500 to 550 for DQA1; nearly 610 for DPA1; under 490 for DPB1. The study aimed to test whether cataloging public T cell receptors could reveal signatures of past pathogen exposure. Besides the first cohort of hundreds of subjects, a separate validation cohort made up of around 120 different subjects was used. All discovery cohort repertoires had been generated on a single sequencing platform. Among approximately 370 genotyped donors of the cohort, an average of about 220,000 unique TCR beta nucleotide sequences was sequenced per donor, of which approximately 18% were non-productive. Donor age, sex, ethnicity and CMV serostatus were compiled alongside the repertoire data. Genome-wide SNP genotypes for about 65% of the 666 donors were used in a later genetic analysis, which treated that subset as a discovery cohort. An earlier analysis of around 640 of the donors used high-throughput TCR beta sequencing to judge whether each TCR beta V gene segment behaved as functional or pseudogenic. Broad study findings and their caveats: A total of 150 to 200 TCR beta chains were listed by the study as associated with cytomegalovirus. In vitro tests confirmed that a few of the cytomegalovirus-associated TCR beta chains recognize cytomegalovirus antigens. A further reported finding was that TCR beta sequences accurately predicted the HLA-A and HLA-B alleles for most subjects in the first cohort. CMV serostatus was the only immune exposure information available for the cohort. In a later genetic analysis, fewer N-insertions in productive TCRs were reported among donors in an Asian-associated ancestry cluster than the roughly 710-donor mean. Some IMGT-functional V segments, including TRBV6-2 and TRBV6-3, could not be told apart with the 87-base-pair reads, so those segments were excluded. A later analysis found that TCR association rates varied across HLA loci, with DRB1 alleles showing the most associated TCRs and HLA-C alleles the fewest. At a false discovery rate of 0.05, a later analysis linked about 16,000 TCR beta sequences to specific HLA alleles. According to a later analysis, parvovirus B19, influenza, CMV and Epstein-Barr virus appeared linked to several top co-occurrence clusters. A cluster of highly shared sequence variants was judged likely to be a technical artifact of the sequencing pipeline. In an earlier analysis of around 500 of the donors, most TCR beta V segments appeared in productive rearrangements about 87% or about 30% of the time, broadly matching IMGT annotations. Linkage disequilibrium might explain the correlated functional status among segregating V segments, but an unknown experimental factor could not be excluded. Assigning TCR associations to individual alleles was difficult when HLA alleles, especially DR and DQ, strongly co-occurred. It was suggested by the authors that the approach could potentially be generalized to other disease states and immunological phenotypes. While some public TCRs were present in many individuals, most TCR sequences turned up only very rarely across donors. This cohort had only TCR beta chains sequenced, and the lack of alpha or paired-chain data limited which features could be detected. Because counts were too low, about 18 rarely observed V segments, including chromosome 9 orphons, were excluded from the earlier analysis of fewer than 650 of the donors. An association between a missense DCLRE1C variant and V-gene and J-gene trimming of TCR beta chains was found in a later genetic analysis and replicated in an independent cohort. Most CMV-associated TCR beta chains appeared to be HLA-restricted in a later analysis, and the HLA associations seemed to be driven largely by CMV exposure. In a later analysis, HLA-associated TCR beta chains were found to be more clonally expanded and to have lower generation probabilities than equally common non-associated chains. The classifier was reported to diagnose cytomegalovirus status with high specificity and sensitivity in both the original cohort and the validation cohort. Because some donors lacked HLA typing at each locus, the association tests relied only on the typed subset. Presence/absence analyses assumed roughly uniform sequencing depth across donors, an assumption that may not hold.

To prepare the library, the immunoSEQ multiplex PCR assay was applied. For the multiplex PCR, a mixture combining 60 forward primers for TCR Vbeta segments and 13 reverse primers for TCR Jbeta segments was used. A multiplex PCR assay on genomic DNA amplified the CDR3 region of rearranged TCR beta genes. Amplified TCR beta libraries were sequenced as 87-base-pair reads on the Illumina HiSeq System. The original pipeline was this. A later analysis tallied tens of millions of unique TCR beta chains across the 650 to 750 repertoires, and around 12 million of those chains were shared by two or more donors. Raw reads were error-corrected and collapsed into unique sequences by a nearest-neighbor algorithm in which closely related sequences were merged to remove PCR and sequencing errors. To assign V, D and J gene segments, CDR3 sequences were aligned to IMGT reference sequences. For a sequence to be retained, a match of at least six nucleotides to both a V gene segment and a J gene segment was required. Rearrangements were classified as productive when the CDR3 lacked stop codons and remained in frame with V and J, and all other rearrangements were classified as non-productive. CDR3 was defined by IMGT convention, running from the second conserved V-encoded cysteine to the conserved J-encoded phenylalanine. Sequences without an unambiguous match to a single V gene segment were excluded from the earlier analysis of approximately 600 of the donors. An earlier analysis of several hundred of the donors called V segments functional above 56.7% productive rearrangements and segregating when the between-donor standard deviation exceeded 5%. To diagnose cytomegalovirus status from the catalog of TCR beta chain sequences, a statistical classification framework was built. In a later analysis, TCR nucleotide sequences were compared against IMGT/GENE-DB human TR gene sequences so that V and J genes could be assigned. Using the TCRdist pipeline, a later analysis assigned CDR3 sequences along with most-parsimonious VDJ recombination scenarios. In a later analysis, every TCR beta chain was defined by the combination of its CDR3 amino acid sequence and its V-gene family, and reads without a unique V-gene family were dropped. To address suspected cross-contamination and a sequencing artifact, a later analysis removed some 620 highly shared, low-generation-probability nucleotide sequences. In a later analysis, a clonal expansion index for each public chain was calculated from normalized within-repertoire ranks of inferred template counts. In a later analysis, generation probabilities were computed using a VDJ recombination model fitted to out-of-frame rearrangements, and the results were checked against IGoR. Hypergeometric tests were used in a later analysis to score TCR-TCR, TCR-HLA and TCR-CMV co-occurrence, with a repertoire-size bias correction applied to the TCR pairs. A later analysis estimated false discovery rates by permuting HLA or CMV assignments 20 times. In a later analysis, co-occurring TCRs were grouped using DBSCAN, with TCRdist sequence similarity added in when clustering inside HLA-allele-positive subsets. Co-occurrence clustering excluded repertoires with fewer than 30,000 or more than 120,000 public chains, plus five with anomalous nucleotide sharing. The source is immuneACCESS, and TCRdb retained only in-frame sequences with V and J called. Part of the clones is not carried over; for the studies checked, unresolved V genes explain less than half of this, and the remainder is unexplained. That table is the source of V, J and clone size, and D and trimming were worked out from the DNA. The sample data list 120,000 or so clones, and roughly 83% of these were observed just once. The top ten clones comprise around 18% of the sample.

Details on this clone: What antigen it recognizes has not been identified. No per-base quality is available; no much larger clone lies one base away.

The CDR3 sequence holds 11 residues, the cysteine and phenylalanine included. Here the CDR3 DNA is all that survives: 33 bases in frame from base 1. V loses 4 bases, J loses 5 bases, and the germline ends lie 8 bases apart. The germline V gene supplies CDR1 SQVTM and CDR2 ANQGSEA. The cohort consisted of 670 or so healthy bone marrow donors. At the time of sampling, all cohort members were nominally healthy, though unrecorded immune exposures were likely present. The donor was CMV seropositive and was included in the group of some 290 seropositive cohort members. A peripheral blood sample was collected from each donor, and TCR beta sequencing was performed on peripheral blood mononuclear cells. The Qiagen DNeasy Blood Extraction Kit was used to extract genomic DNA from the blood cell samples.

The sequencing input was PBMCs. The rearranged chain carries TRBV29-1 and TRBJ1-2; the D gene assignment is ambiguous. The source of this sequence is a man between 18 and 29 years old in good health and CMV-seropositive. The DNA sequence is TGCAGCGTTGTGGAGTCTTATGGCTACACCTTC. Its coded protein is CSVVESYGYTF.